Included here is one T cell receptor (beta chain) sequence, with context. Losses at the gene ends were 6 bases for V and 3 bases for J; bases not matched to a gene: 9. The CDR3 has 15 amino acids. Germline V gives CDR1 LNHDA, CDR2 SQIVND (reference sequence). This entry is derived from a study of blood T cell repertoires in COVID-19. In the study overall: In each case, the material was cDNA or gDNA derived from T cells, B-cell-depleted T cells, or PBMCs.

In the original workflow: Amplification with reference gene primers provided the estimates of nucleated cell counts. Assay: immunoSEQ multiplex PCR; the TCRdb copy retains only in-frame clones and omits some. The V and J calls and the clone size are those of that table, but D and trimming were determined from the DNA. Among about 140,000 clones, roughly 80% were seen once, and the ten largest hold almost 6.5%. The specimen sequenced was peripheral blood. The genes are TRBV19 and TRBJ2-3; 7 bases match TRBD1. This receptor was obtained from a human donor in a cohort sampled during active COVID-19. CDR3 sequence: CASSSPGQLTDTQYF. Here the CDR3 DNA reads TGTGCCAGTAGCTCACCGGGACAGCTTACAGATACGCAGTATTTT.